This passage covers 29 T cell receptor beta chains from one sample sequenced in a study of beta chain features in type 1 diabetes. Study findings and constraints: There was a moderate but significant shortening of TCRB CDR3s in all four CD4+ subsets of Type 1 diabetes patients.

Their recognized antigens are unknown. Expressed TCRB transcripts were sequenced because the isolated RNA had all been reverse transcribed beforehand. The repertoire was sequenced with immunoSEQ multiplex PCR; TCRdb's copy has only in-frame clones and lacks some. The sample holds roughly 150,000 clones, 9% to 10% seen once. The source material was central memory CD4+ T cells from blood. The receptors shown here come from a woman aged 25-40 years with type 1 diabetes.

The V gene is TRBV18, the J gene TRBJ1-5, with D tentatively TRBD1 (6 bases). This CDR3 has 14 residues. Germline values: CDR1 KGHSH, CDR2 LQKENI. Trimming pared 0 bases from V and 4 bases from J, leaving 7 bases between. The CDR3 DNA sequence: TGTGCCAGCTCACCACCGGACAGAAATCAGCCCCAGCATTTT. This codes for CASSPPDRNQPQHF.

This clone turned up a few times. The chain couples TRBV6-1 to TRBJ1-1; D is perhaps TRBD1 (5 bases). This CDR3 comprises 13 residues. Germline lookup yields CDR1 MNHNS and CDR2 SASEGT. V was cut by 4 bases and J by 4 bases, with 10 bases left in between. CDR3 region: CASSVLGGTEAFF. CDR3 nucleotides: TGTGCCAGCAGTGTTTTGGGGGGCACTGAAGCTTTCTTT.

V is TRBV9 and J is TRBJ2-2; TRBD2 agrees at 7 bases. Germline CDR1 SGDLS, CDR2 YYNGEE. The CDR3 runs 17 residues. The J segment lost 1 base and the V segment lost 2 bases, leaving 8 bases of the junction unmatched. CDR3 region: CASSVDPGTMNTGELFF. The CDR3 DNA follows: TGTGCCAGCAGCGTGGACCCCGGGACTATGAACACCGGGGAGCTGTTTTTT.

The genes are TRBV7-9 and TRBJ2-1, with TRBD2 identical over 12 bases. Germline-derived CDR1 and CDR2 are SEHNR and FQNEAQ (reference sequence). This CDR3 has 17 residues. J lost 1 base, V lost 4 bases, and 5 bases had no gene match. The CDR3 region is CASSSLAGGFSYNEQFF. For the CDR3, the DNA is TGTGCCAGCAGCTCACTAGCGGGGGGCTTTTCCTACAATGAGCAGTTCTTC.

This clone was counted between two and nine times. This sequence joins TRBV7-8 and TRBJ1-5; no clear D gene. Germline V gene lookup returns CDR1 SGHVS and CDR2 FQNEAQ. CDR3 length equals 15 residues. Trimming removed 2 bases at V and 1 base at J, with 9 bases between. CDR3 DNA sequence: TGTGCCAGCAGCTTATTTTCGGTCAGCAATCAGCCCCAGCATTTT. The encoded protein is CASSLFSVSNQPQHF. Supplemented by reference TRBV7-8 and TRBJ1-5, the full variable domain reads GAGVSQSPRYKVAKRGQDVALRCDPISGHVSLFWYQQALGQGPEFLTYFQNEAQLDKSGLPSDRFFAERPEGSVSTLKIQRTQQEDSAVYLCASSLFSVSNQPQHFGDGTRLSIL.

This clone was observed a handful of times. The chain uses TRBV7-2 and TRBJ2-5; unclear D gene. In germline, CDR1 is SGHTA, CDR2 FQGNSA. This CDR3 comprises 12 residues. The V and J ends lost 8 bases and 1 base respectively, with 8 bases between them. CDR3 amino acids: CASSWAQETQYF. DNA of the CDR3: TGTGCCAGCTCGTGGGCCCAAGAGACCCAGTACTTC.

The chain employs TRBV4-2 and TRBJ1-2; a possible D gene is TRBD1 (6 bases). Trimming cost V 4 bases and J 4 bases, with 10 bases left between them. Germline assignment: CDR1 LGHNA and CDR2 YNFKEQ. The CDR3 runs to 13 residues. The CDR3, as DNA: TGTGCCAGCAGCCTGGGACAAACCTATGGCTACACCTTC. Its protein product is CASSLGQTYGYTF.

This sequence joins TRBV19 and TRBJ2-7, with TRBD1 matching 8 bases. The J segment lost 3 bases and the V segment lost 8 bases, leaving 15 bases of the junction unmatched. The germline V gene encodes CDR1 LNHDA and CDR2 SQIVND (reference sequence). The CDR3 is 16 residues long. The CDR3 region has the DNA TGTGCCAGTCGGGCAAAGGGAGGCAGGGGGCACTACGAGCAGTACTTC. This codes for CASRAKGGRGHYEQYF.

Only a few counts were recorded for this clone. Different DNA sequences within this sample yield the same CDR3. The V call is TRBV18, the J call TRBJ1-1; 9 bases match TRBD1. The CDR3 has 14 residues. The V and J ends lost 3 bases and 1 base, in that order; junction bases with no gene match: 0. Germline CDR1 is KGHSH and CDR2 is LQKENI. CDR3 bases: TGTGCCAGCTCACCGACAGGGGGGAACACTGAAGCTTTCTTT. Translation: CASSPTGGNTEAFF.

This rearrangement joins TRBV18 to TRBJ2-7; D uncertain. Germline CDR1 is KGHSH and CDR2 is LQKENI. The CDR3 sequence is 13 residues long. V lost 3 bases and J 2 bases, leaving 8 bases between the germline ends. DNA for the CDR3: TGTGCCAGCTCACCCCCAGGAACCTACGAGCAGTACTTC. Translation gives CASSPPGTYEQYF.

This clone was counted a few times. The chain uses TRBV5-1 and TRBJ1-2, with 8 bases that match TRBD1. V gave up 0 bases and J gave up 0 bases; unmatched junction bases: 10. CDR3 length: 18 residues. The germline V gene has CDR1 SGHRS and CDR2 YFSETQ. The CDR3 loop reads CASSLGDRGGSANYGYTF. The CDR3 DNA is TGCGCCAGCAGCTTGGGTGACAGGGGAGGATCGGCTAACTATGGCTACACCTTC.

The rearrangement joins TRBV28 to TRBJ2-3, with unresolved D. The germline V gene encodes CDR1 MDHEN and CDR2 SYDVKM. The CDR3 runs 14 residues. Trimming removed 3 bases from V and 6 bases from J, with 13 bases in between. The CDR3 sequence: CASSFSSLPDTQYF. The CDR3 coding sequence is TGTGCCAGCAGTTTTTCGAGCTTACCGGATACGCAGTATTTT.

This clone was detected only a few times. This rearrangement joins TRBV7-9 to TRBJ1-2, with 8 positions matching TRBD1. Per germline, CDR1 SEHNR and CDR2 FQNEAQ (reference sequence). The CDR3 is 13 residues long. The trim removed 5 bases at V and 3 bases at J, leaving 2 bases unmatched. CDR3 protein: CASSNRGYYGYTF. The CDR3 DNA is TGTGCCAGCAGCAACAGGGGGTACTATGGCTACACCTTC.

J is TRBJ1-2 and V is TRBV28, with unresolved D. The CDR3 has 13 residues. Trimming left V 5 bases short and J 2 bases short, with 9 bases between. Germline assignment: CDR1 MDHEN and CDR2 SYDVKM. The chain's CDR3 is CASSRDGNYGYTF. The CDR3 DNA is TGTGCCAGCAGTCGCGACGGGAACTATGGCTACACCTTC.

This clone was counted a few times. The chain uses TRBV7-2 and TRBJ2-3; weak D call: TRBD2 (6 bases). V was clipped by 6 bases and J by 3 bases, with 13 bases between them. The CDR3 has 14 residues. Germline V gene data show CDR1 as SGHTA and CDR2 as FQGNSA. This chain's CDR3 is CASRFGSGTDTQYF. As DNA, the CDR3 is TGTGCCAGCAGGTTCGGGAGCGGTACAGATACGCAGTATTTT.

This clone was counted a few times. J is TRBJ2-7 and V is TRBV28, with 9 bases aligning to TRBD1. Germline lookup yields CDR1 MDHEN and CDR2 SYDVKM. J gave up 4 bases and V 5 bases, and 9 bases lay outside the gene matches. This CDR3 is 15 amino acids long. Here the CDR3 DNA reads TGTGCCAGCAGTCCTACCGGGACAGGGAGATACGAGCAGTACTTC. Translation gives CASSPTGTGRYEQYF.

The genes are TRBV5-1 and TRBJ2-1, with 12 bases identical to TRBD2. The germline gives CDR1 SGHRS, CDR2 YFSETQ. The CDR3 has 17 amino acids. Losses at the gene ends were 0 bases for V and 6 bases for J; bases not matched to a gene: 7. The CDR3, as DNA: TGCGCCAGCAGCTTGGCCGGGACTAGCGGGTGGGCCAATGAGCAGTTCTTC. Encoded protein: CASSLAGTSGWANEQFF.

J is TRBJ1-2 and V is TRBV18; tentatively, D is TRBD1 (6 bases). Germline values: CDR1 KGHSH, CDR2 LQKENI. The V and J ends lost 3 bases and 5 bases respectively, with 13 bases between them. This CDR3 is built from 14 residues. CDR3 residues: CASSPIPGEYGYTF. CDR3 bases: TGTGCCAGCTCACCCATCCCAGGGGAGTATGGCTACACCTTC.

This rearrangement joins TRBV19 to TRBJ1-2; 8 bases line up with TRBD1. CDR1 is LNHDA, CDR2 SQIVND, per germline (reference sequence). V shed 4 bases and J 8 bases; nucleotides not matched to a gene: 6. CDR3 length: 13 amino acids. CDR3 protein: CASSKTGERGYTF. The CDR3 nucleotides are TGTGCCAGTAGTAAGACAGGGGAAAGGGGCTACACCTTC.

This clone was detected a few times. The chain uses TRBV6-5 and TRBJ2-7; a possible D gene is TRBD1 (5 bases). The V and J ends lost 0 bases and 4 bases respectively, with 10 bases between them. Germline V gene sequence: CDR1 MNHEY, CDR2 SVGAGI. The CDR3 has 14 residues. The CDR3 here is CASSYSGARYEQYF. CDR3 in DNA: TGTGCCAGCAGTTACTCAGGGGCGCGTTACGAGCAGTACTTC.

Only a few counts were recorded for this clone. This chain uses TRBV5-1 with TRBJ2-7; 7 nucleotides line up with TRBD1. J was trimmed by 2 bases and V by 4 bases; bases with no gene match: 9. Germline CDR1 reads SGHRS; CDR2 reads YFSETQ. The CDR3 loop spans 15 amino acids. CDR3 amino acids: CASSPGTESTYEQYF. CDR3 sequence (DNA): TGCGCCAGCAGCCCGGGGACAGAATCCACCTACGAGCAGTACTTC.

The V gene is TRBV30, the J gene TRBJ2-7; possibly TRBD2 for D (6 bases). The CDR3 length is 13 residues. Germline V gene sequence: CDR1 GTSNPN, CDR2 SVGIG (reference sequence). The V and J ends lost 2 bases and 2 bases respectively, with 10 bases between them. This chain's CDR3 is CAWSPGVTYEQYF. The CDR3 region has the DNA TGTGCCTGGAGTCCGGGGGTGACCTACGAGCAGTACTTC. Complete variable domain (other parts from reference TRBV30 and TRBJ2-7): SQTIHQWPATLVQPVGSPLSLECTVEGTSNPNLYWYRQAAGRGLQLLFYSVGIGQISSEVPQNLSASRPQDRQFILSSKKLLLSDSGFYLCAWSPGVTYEQYFGPGTRLTVT.

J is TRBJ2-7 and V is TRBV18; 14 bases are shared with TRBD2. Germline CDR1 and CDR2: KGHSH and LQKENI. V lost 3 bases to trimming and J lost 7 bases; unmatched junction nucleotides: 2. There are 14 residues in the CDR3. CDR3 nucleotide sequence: TGTGCCAGCTCACCGGGACTAGCGGGAGTTGAGCAGTACTTC. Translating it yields CASSPGLAGVEQYF.

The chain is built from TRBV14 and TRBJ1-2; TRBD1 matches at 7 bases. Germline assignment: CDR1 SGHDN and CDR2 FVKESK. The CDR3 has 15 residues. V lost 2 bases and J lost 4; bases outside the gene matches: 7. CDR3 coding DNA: TGTGCCAGCAGCCAAACAGGGGACCAAGTCTATGGCTACACCTTC. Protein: CASSQTGDQVYGYTF. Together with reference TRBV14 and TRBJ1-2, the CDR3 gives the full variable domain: EAGVTQFPSHSVIEKGQTVTLRCDPISGHDNLYWYRRVMGKEIKFLLHFVKESKQDESGMPNNRFLAERTGGTYSTLKVQPAELEDSGVYFCASSQTGDQVYGYTFGSGTRLTVV.

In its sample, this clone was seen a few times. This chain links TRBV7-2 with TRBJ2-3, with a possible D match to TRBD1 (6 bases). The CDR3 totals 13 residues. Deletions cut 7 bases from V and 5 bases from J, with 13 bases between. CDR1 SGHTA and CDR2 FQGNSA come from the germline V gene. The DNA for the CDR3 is TGTGCCAGCACTCAGGGGTTTCAAGATACGCAGTATTTT. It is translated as CASTQGFQDTQYF.

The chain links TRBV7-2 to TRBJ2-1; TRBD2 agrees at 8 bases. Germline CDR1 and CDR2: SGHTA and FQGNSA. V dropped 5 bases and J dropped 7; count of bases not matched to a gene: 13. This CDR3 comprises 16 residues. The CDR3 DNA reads TGTGCCAGCAGCCCGATGTGGCTAGCGGGTGGTAATGAGCAGTTCTTC. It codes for CASSPMWLAGGNEQFF.

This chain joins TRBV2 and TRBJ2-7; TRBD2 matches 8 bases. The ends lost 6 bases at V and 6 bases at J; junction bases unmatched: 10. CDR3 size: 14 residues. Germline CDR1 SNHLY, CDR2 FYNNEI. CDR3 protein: CASSSGTSSSEQYF. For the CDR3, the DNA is TGTGCCAGCAGCTCCGGGACTAGTTCGTCCGAGCAGTACTTC.

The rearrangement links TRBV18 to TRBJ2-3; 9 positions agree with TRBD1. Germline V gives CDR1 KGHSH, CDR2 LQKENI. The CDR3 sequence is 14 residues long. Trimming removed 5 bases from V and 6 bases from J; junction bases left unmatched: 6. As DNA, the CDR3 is TGTGCCAGCTCAGGAGGGACAGGGACTGATACGCAGTATTTT. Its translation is CASSGGTGTDTQYF.

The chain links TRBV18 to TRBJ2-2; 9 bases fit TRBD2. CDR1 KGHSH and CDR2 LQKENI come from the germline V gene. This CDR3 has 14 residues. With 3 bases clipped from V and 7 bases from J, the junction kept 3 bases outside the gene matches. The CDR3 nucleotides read TGTGCCAGCTCACCTACTAGCGGGCGCGGGGAGCTGTTTTTT. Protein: CASSPTSGRGELFF. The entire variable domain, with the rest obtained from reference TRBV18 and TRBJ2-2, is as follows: NAGVMQNPRHLVRRRGQEARLRCSPMKGHSHVYWYRQLPEEGLKFMVYLQKENIIDESGMPKERFSAEFPKEGPSILRIQQVVRGDSAAYFCASSPTSGRGELFFGEGSRLTVL.